The rows below give T cell receptor beta chains drawn from one sample of a study of CD8 T cells in ankylosing spondylitis. TCRdb re-derived calls from the 5' RACE reads in MiXCR, one entry per CDR3 protein. The sample consists of roughly 180,000 distinct CDR3 sequences, 9.5% to 10% of them appearing once. What was sequenced was blood, either unsorted or a sorted T cell fraction (not recorded which). The source of these receptors is a female donor with ankylosing spondylitis or in good health (not recorded which). Both conserved end residues are part of each CDR3. Fields, in order: J gene, V gene, clone size, D gene, CDR3 DNA, CDR3 protein. A D gene is named only where the DNA matches it firmly. Rows give clone size only sometimes, using once, few, many, or a class for an expanded clone.

TRBJ2-1,TRBV27,NA,NA,TGTGCCAGCAAGGACGGCCGGAGCTCCTACAATGAGCAGTTCTTC,CASKDGRSSYNEQFF
TRBJ1-1,TRBV18,NA,NA,TGTGCCAGCGCTTACGGTAGGGGCACTGAAGCTTTCTTT,CASAYGRGTEAFF
TRBJ1-1,TRBV28,NA,NA,TGTGCCAGCAGCATGGACAGCACTGAAGCTTTCTTT,CASSMDSTEAFF
TRBJ2-1,TRBV28,few,TRBD2,TGTGCCAGCAGTTTATATAAGCGGGAGGGCCGGAATGAGCAGTTCTTC,CASSLYKREGRNEQFF
TRBJ2-7,TRBV6-5,NA,NA,TGTGCCAGCAGTTACCCCCCGACAGTCGAACCCTACGAGCAGTACTTC,CASSYPPTVEPYEQYF
TRBJ2-1,TRBV7-9,few,TRBD2,TGTGCCAGCATCATGATAGCGGGAGCGATTTTCAATGAGCAGTTCTTC,CASIMIAGAIFNEQFF
TRBJ2-1,TRBV30,few,NA,TGTGCCTGGAGCGACGTGGGGGCTGGTGAGCAGTTCTTC,CAWSDVGAGEQFF
TRBJ1-2,TRBV6-5,few,TRBD1,TGTGCCAGCAGTCTAACTCAGGGGGGGGAACTTGGCTACACCTTC,CASSLTQGGELGYTF
TRBJ2-1,TRBV6-2/TRBV6-3,few,NA,TGTGCCAGCATCCGGTTAGGCGGGCATTACAATGAGCAGTTCTTC,CASIRLGGHYNEQFF
TRBJ2-1,TRBV27,NA,NA,TGTGCCAGCAGCTTCGGCAAGTCCCATGAGCAGTTCTTC,CASSFGKSHEQFF
TRBJ2-1,TRBV9,NA,NA,TGTGCCAGCAGCCTTCACAGGGGAGGCGGCAATGAGCAGTTCTTC,CASSLHRGGGNEQFF
TRBJ2-1,TRBV25-1,many,NA,TGTGCCAGCAAAGACAGCTCCTACAATGAGCAGTTCTTC,CASKDSSYNEQFF
TRBJ2-3,TRBV5-1,few,TRBD1,TGCGCCAGCAGACCTAGACAGGGGCCAGATACGCAGTATTTT,CASRPRQGPDTQYF
TRBJ2-7,TRBV9,few,NA,TGTGCCAGCAGCGTAGCTTACGGTTCCTACGAGCAGTACTTC,CASSVAYGSYEQYF
TRBJ2-7,TRBV2,few,TRBD1,TGTGCCAGCAGCTTTCCGGGACAGGGGGTTCGCGAGCAGTACTTC,CASSFPGQGVREQYF
TRBJ2-7,TRBV20-1,few,TRBD2,TGCAGTGCTAGGACCCCAGCGGGAGATCACTACGAGCAGTACTTC,CSARTPAGDHYEQYF
TRBJ1-1,TRBV29-1,NA,NA,TGCAGTGGGATGAGTAATGGTGAAGCTTTCTTT,CSGMSNGEAFF
TRBJ1-1,TRBV29-1,few,NA,TGCAGCGTGGGCACTGAAGCTTTCTTT,CSVGTEAFF
TRBJ2-6,TRBV5-8,few,NA,TGTGCCAGCAGAGGACGGATCTCTGGGGCCAACGTCCTGACTTTC,CASRGRISGANVLTF
TRBJ2-1,TRBV25-1,few,TRBD2,TGTGCCAGCACCCCTAGCGGGACATACTACAATGAGCAGTTCTTC,CASTPSGTYYNEQFF
TRBJ1-1,TRBV12-3/TRBV12-4,many,NA,TGTGCCAGCAGTTGGGCGAACACTGAAGCTTTCTTT,CASSWANTEAFF
TRBJ2-1,TRBV12-3/TRBV12-4,many,NA,TGTGCCAGCAGTCCGCAGGGGCCACTAAACAATGAGCAGTTCTTC,CASSPQGPLNNEQFF
TRBJ2-3,TRBV9,many,NA,TGTGCCAGCAGCGCTACGAGAAGGGTTCCTCGGGATACGCAGTATTTT,CASSATRRVPRDTQYF
TRBJ1-1,TRBV5-1,NA,NA,TGCGCCAGCAGCAGGGGTCTCACTGAAGCTTTCTTT,CASSRGLTEAFF
TRBJ2-1,TRBV7-2,NA,NA,TGTGCCAGCAGCTTTGAGGGCTCCTACAATGAGCAGTTCTTC,CASSFEGSYNEQFF
TRBJ2-7,TRBV6-2/TRBV6-3,NA,TRBD2,TGTGCCAGCAGTTACCATTCTTCGACAGCTAGCGGGAGATACCTTGAGGTCTACGAGCAGTACTTC,CASSYHSSTASGRYLEVYEQYF
TRBJ2-1,TRBV7-8,NA,TRBD2,TGTGCCAGCAGCTTAGCGCTAGCGGGAAGGTATCCCAATGAGCAGTTCTTC,CASSLALAGRYPNEQFF
TRBJ2-1,TRBV7-6,NA,TRBD2,TGTGCCAGCAGCTTAGAGGGCAGCGGGAGGATCGGTGAGCAGTTCTTC,CASSLEGSGRIGEQFF
TRBJ2-1,TRBV6-1,few,NA,TGTGCCAGCAGCGTAACCGGGTCCTACAATGAGCAGTTCTTC,CASSVTGSYNEQFF
TRBJ1-1,TRBV25-1,NA,TRBD1,TGTGCCAGCAGTGAATACTTCAAAGGCGACAGGGGGTCTCACACTGAAGCTTTCTTT,CASSEYFKGDRGSHTEAFF
TRBJ1-5,TRBV29-1,many,TRBD1,TGCAGCGTGGCGACAGGGGGCAGTCAGCCCCAGCATTTT,CSVATGGSQPQHF